These 16 T cell receptor beta chains originate from one sample sequenced in a study of blood T cells in healthy people across ages. The authors ran a second PCR of about 7 to 11 cycles using a sample-barcoded 5' primer and a J-beta primer mix. TCRdb analysed the 5' RACE reads with MiXCR anew, one entry per CDR3 protein. This repertoire shows 600,000 to 800,000 distinct CDR3 sequences, over 20% found once; its top ten account for roughly 3.9%. The sample comprised blood. Receptor source: a man aged 65 to 79 in good health.

This clonotype was recorded at least ten times. The chain links TRBV6-6 to TRBJ2-4; D is undetermined. Germline values: CDR1 MNHNY, CDR2 SVGAGI (reference sequence). This CDR3 contains 12 residues. V dropped 2 bases and J dropped 8 bases, with 7 bases sitting between them. The CDR3 DNA is TGTGCCAGCAGTTACGATGGGGACATTCAGTACTTC. It translates to CASSYDGDIQYF.

A few counts support this clonotype. Here the CDR3 reads CASSLEARGSYEQYF. The CDR3 coding sequence is TGTGCCAGCAGCTTAGAGGCTCGGGGCTCCTACGAGCAGTACTTC. The rearrangement uses TRBV7-2 and TRBJ2-5, with D perhaps matching TRBD2 (5 bases). The assigned J gene may be wrong: the sequence end matches TRBJ2-7 better. From germline, CDR1 is SGHTA and CDR2 FQGNSA. The CDR3 length is 15 residues.

The gene calls are TRBV15 and TRBJ2-4; a possible D gene is TRBD2 (7 bases). V shed 3 bases and J shed 6 bases, with 15 bases lying between them. There are 15 residues in the CDR3. Germline loops: CDR1 LNHNV, CDR2 YYDKDF (reference sequence). CDR3: CATSSRGGVGNIQYF. Written as DNA, the CDR3 is TGTGCCACCAGCAGCCGAGGGGGGGTCGGAAACATTCAGTACTTC.

This clonotype was detected many times. The V and J genes are TRBV12-3 or TRBV12-4 and TRBJ2-5; TRBD2 might be the D (5 bases). Trimming cost V 4 bases and J 1 base, with 19 bases left between them. CDR3 size: 17 residues. The CDR3 DNA is TGTGCCAGCAGTTACCAGTTGGGAGCGGCCTTCCAAGAGACCCAGTACTTC. The encoded protein is CASSYQLGAAFQETQYF.

The gene calls are TRBV3-1 and TRBJ2-5; 8 bases fit TRBD2. CDR3 length equals 16 residues. V lost 4 bases to trimming and J lost 11 bases; unmatched junction nucleotides: 18. Germline assignment: CDR1 LGHDT and CDR2 YNNKEL (reference sequence). The CDR3 DNA is TGTGCCAGCAGCCTGCCTAAGAGCGGGAGCCTTGAGGAGCAGTACTTC. It translates to CASSLPKSGSLEEQYF.

The chain couples TRBV28 to TRBJ2-7, with D maybe TRBD2 (5 bases). The CDR3 is made up of 15 amino acids. Trimming stripped 5 bases from V and 9 bases from J, with 23 bases between. Germline lookup yields CDR1 MDHEN and CDR2 SYDVKM. CDR3 bases: TGTGCCAGCAGTGCCCGACTACCTTCTCCTACGACGCAGTACTTC. It translates to CASSARLPSPTTQYF.

The chain combines TRBV11-2 with TRBJ2-3, with D maybe TRBD2 (6 bases). V lost 5 bases and J 0 bases, leaving 15 bases between the germline ends. This CDR3 is 16 amino acids long. Germline CDR1 reads SGHAT; CDR2 reads FQNNGV. CDR3 protein: CASSASAMTSTDTQYF. The CDR3 DNA sequence: TGTGCCAGCAGCGCTAGCGCCATGACTAGCACAGATACGCAGTATTTT.

With regard to this clonotype: One end of the junction is discordant with germline, which a read error may explain. This chain connects TRBV12-3 or TRBV12-4 to TRBJ1-4, with no clear D. The length of the CDR3 is 15 residues. The CDR3, as DNA: TGTGCCAGCAGTCTAGCGGGAGGGCCGCAGGAAAAACTGTTTTTT. This encodes CASSLAGGPQEKLFF.

This chain links TRBV11-3 with TRBJ2-2; D gene uncertain. Germline values: CDR1 SGHNT, CDR2 YENEEA. The CDR3 consists of 16 residues. Trimming took 5 bases from V and 3 from J, leaving 16 bases between them. CDR3 nucleotide sequence: TGTGCCAGCAGCCCCAGTTCAACACGCGACACCGGGGAGCTGTTTTTT. Encoded protein: CASSPSSTRDTGELFF.

This clonotype was counted only a few times. The chain uses TRBV7-3 and TRBJ2-5; D assignment may be TRBD1 or TRBD2 (5 bases each). V lost 4 bases and J 5 bases, leaving 11 bases between the germline ends. Germline CDR1 reads SGHTA; CDR2 reads FQGTGA. The CDR3 has 13 residues. The CDR3 DNA reads as TGTGCCAGCAGCTCATGGGACGGGGAGACCCAGTACTTC. Encoded protein: CASSSWDGETQYF.

This clonotype was seen a handful of times. The rearrangement uses TRBV10-3 and TRBJ2-6; D remains unclear. Germline V CDR1 and CDR2: ENHRY, SYGVKD. V shed 3 bases and J shed 4 bases, with 10 bases lying between them. CDR3 length: 15 amino acids. DNA of the CDR3: TGTGCCATCAGTGACACCGTCGAAGGGGCCAACGTCCTGACTTTC. It codes for CAISDTVEGANVLTF.

The genes are TRBV20-1 and TRBJ2-7; 7 bases agree with TRBD1. Germline V gene data show CDR1 as DFQATT and CDR2 as SNEGSKA (reference sequence). The CDR3 covers 14 residues. J gave up 3 bases and V 1 base, and 6 bases lay outside the gene matches. CDR3 in amino acids: CSARGLGQYYEQYF. DNA of the CDR3: TGCAGTGCTAGAGGGCTGGGACAGTACTACGAGCAGTACTTC.

This clonotype was found many times. J is TRBJ2-7 and V is TRBV7-2; no clear D. This CDR3 comprises 14 residues. Trimming removed 6 bases from V and 1 base from J, with 13 bases in between. Germline CDR1 and CDR2: SGHTA and FQGNSA. This CDR3 is CASRPTTQSYEQYF. The CDR3, as DNA: TGTGCCAGCAGACCGACCACTCAATCCTACGAGCAGTACTTC.

The rearrangement joins TRBV6-5 to TRBJ2-5; 7 nucleotides align to TRBD2. The J call may be incorrect, as the DNA end agrees better with TRBJ2-1. This CDR3 has 15 amino acids. The germline V gene has CDR1 MNHEY and CDR2 SVGAGI. CDR3 coding DNA: TGTGCCAGCAGCACCCCAGGACGGGGGGATTACGAGCAGTTCTTC. This sequence encodes CASSTPGRGDYEQFF.

The gene calls are TRBV2 and TRBJ1-5; D gene unclear. Per germline, CDR1 SNHLY and CDR2 FYNNEI. V shed 5 bases and J shed 6 bases, with 8 bases lying between them. This CDR3 comprises 12 residues. The DNA of the CDR3 is TGTGCCAGCAGTTCGACGGGTCAGCCCCAGCATTTT. It encodes CASSSTGQPQHF.

J is TRBJ2-3 and V is TRBV20-1; TRBD2 matches 10 bases. Germline trimming cut 0 bases from V and 5 bases from J; bases unmatched to any gene: 14. The CDR3 has 18 amino acids. The germline CDR1 and CDR2 sequences are DFQATT and SNEGSKA (reference sequence). The CDR3 DNA reads as TGCAGTGCTAGAGACAACCTAGCGGGAGTAGGGGACAGAGATACGCAGTATTTT. Protein: CSARDNLAGVGDRDTQYF.